The 15 T cell receptor beta chains below were found in one sample sequenced in a study of CD4 and CD8 cells across lung adenocarcinoma regions. TCRdb used MiXCR to reprocess the PCR reads, holding one entry per CDR3 protein. The sample records about 17,000 distinct CDR3 sequences, 46% being singletons. The sample comprised CD4+ T cells from the margin of a lung tumor. The receptors derive from a male donor with lung adenocarcinoma. The CD4 and CD8 labels of this study may be unreliable.

The chain combines TRBV6-5 with TRBJ2-3; D is uncertain. CDR3 size: 17 residues. Trimming shortened V by 1 base and J by 0 bases, and 14 bases separated the two germline ends. From germline, CDR1 is MNHEY and CDR2 SVGAGI. The CDR3 DNA reads as TGTGCCAGCAGTTACTGGAGATCGGCCTTCAGCACAGATACGCAGTATTTT. This translates into CASSYWRSAFSTDTQYF.

The sample holds a few counts of this clonotype. The chain joins TRBV6-5 to TRBJ1-3; no firm D call. This CDR3 region has 17 residues. V was pared by 0 bases and J by 0 bases, with 12 bases between. Germline V gene data show CDR1 as MNHEY and CDR2 as SVGAGI. As DNA, the CDR3 is TGTGCCAGCAGTTACTCGGTCACGACCAGCTCTGGAAACACCATATATTTT. It translates to CASSYSVTTSSGNTIYF.

On this clonotype: One junction end disagrees with the germline gene, perhaps due to a read error. V is TRBV27 and J is TRBJ2-1; D is perhaps TRBD2 (5 bases). The germline V gene has CDR1 MNHEY and CDR2 SMNVEV (reference sequence). The CDR3 contains 15 residues. The CDR3 DNA reads TGTGCCAGCAGGACGGGATTTCAATACAAAGAGACGCAGTATTTC. This sequence encodes CASRTGFQYKETQYF.

This chain connects TRBV27 to TRBJ2-3; D is possibly TRBD1 or TRBD2 (5 bases each). The DNA end favors TRBJ2-7, so the J call may be wrong. Looked up from germline, CDR1 is MNHEY and CDR2 is SMNVEV (reference sequence). This CDR3 is built from 16 residues. The CDR3 loop is CASSVTGPRATDTQYF. DNA of the CDR3: TGTGCCAGCAGTGTAACGGGGCCACGAGCCACAGATACGCAGTACTTC.

This clonotype has more than one count but fewer than ten. Compared with germline, one end of the junction differs, possibly owing to a read error. The chain uses TRBV6-1 and TRBJ2-3, with D maybe TRBD1 (6 bases). Germline lookup yields CDR1 MNHNS and CDR2 SASEGT. This CDR3 has 15 residues. In DNA, the CDR3 is TGTGCCAGGGGTCACAGGGAAGGTGACCCAGAGACGCAGTATTTT. It codes for CARGHREGDPETQYF.

The chain is built from TRBV6-4 and TRBJ1-5; no firm D call. Germline V gene data show CDR1 as MRHNA and CDR2 as SNTAGT. V lost 10 bases to trimming and J lost 0 bases, with 10 bases between them. The CDR3 has 13 residues. The CDR3 bases are TGTGCCATCCTCATTTGTAGCAATCAGCCCCAGCATTTT. This encodes CAILICSNQPQHF.

This clonotype qualifies as medium-sized. This chain connects TRBV6-1 to TRBJ2-5; 11 bases fit TRBD2. V trimming: 1 base; J trimming: 5 bases; junction bases outside the gene matches: 6. The CDR3 contains 16 residues. Germline values: CDR1 MNHNS, CDR2 SASEGT. CDR3 sequence (DNA): TGTGCCAGCAGTGAAGTAGCGGGAGGGCTAACGGAGACCCAGTACTTC. Amino acid sequence: CASSEVAGGLTETQYF.

By share, this clonotype ranks as medium-sized. This rearrangement joins TRBV10-1 to TRBJ2-1; TRBD1 matches 8 bases. J was trimmed by 3 bases and V by 3 bases; bases with no gene match: 1. The CDR3 extends over 14 amino acids. In germline, CDR1 is WNHNN, CDR2 SYGVQD (reference sequence). CDR3 coding DNA: TGCGCCAGCAGTGAAACAGGGGGCTACAATGAGCAGTTCTTC. Its translation is CASSETGGYNEQFF.

The chain links TRBV6-5 to TRBJ2-1; 7 bases are a match to TRBD2. Trimming took 1 base from V and 7 from J; bases not matched to a gene: 4. The CDR3 has 14 residues. Germline V CDR1 and CDR2: MNHEY, SVGAGI. The CDR3 loop reads CASSYLFGRNEQFF. The CDR3 nucleotides read TGTGCCAGCAGTTACTTGTTCGGGAGGAATGAGCAGTTCTTC.

The CDR3, as DNA: TGTGCCAGCAGCCCAGTGGGGGGCGCTTCGAGTGGCTACACCTTC. Protein sequence: CASSPVGGASSGYTF. The chain employs TRBV6-1 and TRBJ1-2; perhaps TRBD1 as D (6 bases). The CDR3 loop spans 15 amino acids. From germline, CDR1 is MNHNS and CDR2 SASEGT. The V gene lost 6 bases and the J gene lost 7 bases, with 21 bases spanning the gap.

Regarding this clonotype: The germline gene is not matched at one end of the junction; a read error may be the cause. The V gene is TRBV6-1, the J gene TRBJ2-4, with D perhaps being TRBD1 or TRBD2 (5 bases each). The CDR3 has 14 residues. Germline V gene lookup returns CDR1 MNHNS and CDR2 SASEGT. In DNA, the CDR3 is TGTGCCAGCACGGGGCTGTACCGCAAAGACATTCAGTACTTT. Translated, it gives CASTGLYRKDIQYF.

By its share, this clonotype is medium-sized. The chain links TRBV6-5 to TRBJ2-7; D is unclear. The CDR3 covers 13 residues. Between the trimmed V and J ends, which lost 3 bases and 2 bases, there was a span of 8 bases. Germline CDR1 reads MNHEY; CDR2 reads SVGAGI. The CDR3 region is CASSYGQTYEQYF. CDR3 coding DNA: TGTGCCAGCAGTTATGGGCAAACCTACGAGCAGTACTTC.

This clonotype was observed at least ten times. The gene calls are TRBV14 and TRBJ2-5, with TRBD1 identical over 8 bases. The length of the CDR3 is 18 residues. J lost 1 base, V lost 8 bases, and 18 bases had no gene match. The V gene's germline CDR1 is SGHDN and CDR2 FVKESK. The CDR3 region has the DNA TGTGCCAGCCGCCGGTCAGGGGGCTTCCGACGGAGCCAAGAGACCCAGTACTTC. Translating gives CASRRSGGFRRSQETQYF.

By share, this clonotype ranks as hyperexpanded. The chain employs TRBV6-1 and TRBJ2-1; perhaps TRBD2 as D (6 bases). Per germline, CDR1 MNHNS and CDR2 SASEGT. The length of the CDR3 is 14 residues. V lost 5 bases and J 6 bases, leaving 14 bases between the germline ends. CDR3 DNA sequence: TGTGCCAGCAGTCTCTTTTCTAGCGTCAATGAGCAGTTCTTC. Its protein product is CASSLFSSVNEQFF.

The rearrangement uses TRBV4-1 and TRBJ1-2; 12 nucleotides line up with TRBD1. The germline gives CDR1 MGHRA, CDR2 YSYEKL. J lost 4 bases, V lost 4 bases, and 7 bases had no gene match. The CDR3 runs to 16 residues. The CDR3, as DNA: TGCGCCAGCAGCCCCCTGGGGACAGGGGGCCCCTATGGCTACACCTTC. It yields the protein CASSPLGTGGPYGYTF.